The T cell receptor beta chain under discussion was sequenced for a study of beta chain features in type 1 diabetes. General study findings and limits: Shorter TCRB CDR3s, moderately but significantly so, were found in Type 1 diabetes patients in all four CD4+ subsets. Sequencing from cDNA could over-represent high-TCR-expressing cells.

As concerns this clone: Its antigen remains unknown.

CDR1 and CDR2 (germline): SQVTM, ANQGSEA. The CDR3 runs to 15 residues. The V and J ends lost 5 bases and 2 bases, in that order; junction bases with no gene match: 8. The study reverse transcribed the entire isolated RNA, so it sequenced expressed TCRB transcripts. Data came from immunoSEQ multiplex PCR; TCRdb stores just in-frame clones and leaves some out. The data contain about half a million clones, approximately 31% of them singletons. CD45RO/CCR7/CD25/CD127/CD95/CD27 separated CD4+ naive, central memory, regulatory and stem cell-like memory cells by sorting. The receptor was isolated from a man aged 18 to 30 in good health. V gene TRBV29-1 combines with J gene TRBJ2-3; 9 positions match TRBD2. The sample was naive CD4+ T cells from blood. CDR3 sequence (DNA): TGCAGCGTTCCGAATAGCGGGAGTTACACAGATACGCAGTATTTT. Its protein is CSVPNSGSYTDTQYF.